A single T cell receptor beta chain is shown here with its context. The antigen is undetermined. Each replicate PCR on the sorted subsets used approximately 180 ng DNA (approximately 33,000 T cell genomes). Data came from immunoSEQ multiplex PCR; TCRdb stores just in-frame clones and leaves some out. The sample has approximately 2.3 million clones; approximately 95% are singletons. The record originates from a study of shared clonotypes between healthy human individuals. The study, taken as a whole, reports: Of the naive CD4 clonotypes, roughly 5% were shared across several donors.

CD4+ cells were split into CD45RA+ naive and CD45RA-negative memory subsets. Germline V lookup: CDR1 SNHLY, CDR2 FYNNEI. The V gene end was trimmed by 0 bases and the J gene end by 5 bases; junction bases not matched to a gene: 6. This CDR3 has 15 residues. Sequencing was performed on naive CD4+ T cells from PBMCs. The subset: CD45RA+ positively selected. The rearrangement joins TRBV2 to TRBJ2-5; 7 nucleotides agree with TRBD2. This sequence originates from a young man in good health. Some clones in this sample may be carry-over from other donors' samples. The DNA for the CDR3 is TGTGCCAGCAGTGAAGCGGTGGGCGGGAGTGAGACCCAGTACTTC. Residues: CASSEAVGGSETQYF.